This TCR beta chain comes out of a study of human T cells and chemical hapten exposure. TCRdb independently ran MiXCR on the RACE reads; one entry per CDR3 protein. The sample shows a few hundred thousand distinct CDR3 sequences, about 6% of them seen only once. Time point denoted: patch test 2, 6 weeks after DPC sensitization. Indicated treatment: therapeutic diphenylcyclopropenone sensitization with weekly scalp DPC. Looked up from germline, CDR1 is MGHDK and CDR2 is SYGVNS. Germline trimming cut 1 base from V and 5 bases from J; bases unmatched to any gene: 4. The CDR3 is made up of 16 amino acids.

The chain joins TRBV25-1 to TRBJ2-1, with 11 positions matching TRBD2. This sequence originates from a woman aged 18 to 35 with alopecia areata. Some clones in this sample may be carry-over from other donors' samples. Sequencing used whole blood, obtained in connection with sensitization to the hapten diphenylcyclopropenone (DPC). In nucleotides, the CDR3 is TGTGCCAGCAGTGAATCACGACTAGCGGGGAACAATGAGCAGTTCTTC. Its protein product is CASSESRLAGNNEQFF.